Following are 25 T cell receptor beta chains from one sample sequenced in a study of post-analysis software for immune sequencing data. Antigens for these TCRs are unknown. Each TCR beta cDNA library carried unique molecular identifiers. TCRdb fed the PCR reads into MiXCR, producing one record per CDR3 protein. The sample lists roughly 180,000 distinct CDR3 sequences, over 25% occurring once. Overall study findings and caveats: Roughly 5 TRBV segments (TRBV5-6, TRBV5-1 and TRBV20-1 among them) occurred more frequently in patients than in controls.

The sample taken for sequencing was blood. These receptors were obtained from a girl aged 5 to 17 with multiple sclerosis.

This clonotype qualifies as medium-sized. The CDR3 region has the DNA TGTGCCAGCAGCTTAACCGGGGGAGTCCAAGAGACCCAGTACTTC. Translated, it gives CASSLTGGVQETQYF. The chain joins TRBV7-3 to TRBJ2-5; possibly TRBD2 for D (6 bases). The ends were cut back, 0 bases at V and 1 base at J, with 9 bases in the middle. CDR3 length equals 15 residues. Germline CDR1 is SGHTA and CDR2 is FQGTGA.

This clonotype was detected only once. The V gene is TRBV7-9, the J gene TRBJ2-3; 10 nucleotides align to TRBD2. V was pared by 3 bases and J by 2 bases, with 5 bases of the junction left unmatched. The CDR3 is 16 residues long. Germline loops: CDR1 SEHNR, CDR2 FQNEAQ (reference sequence). The CDR3 spells CASSFSGRWHTDTQYF. CDR3 in DNA: TGTGCCAGCAGCTTTAGCGGGAGGTGGCACACAGATACGCAGTATTTT.

Many counts were recorded for this clonotype. The chain combines TRBV7-9 with TRBJ2-5; tentative D call: TRBD2 (6 bases). Per germline, CDR1 SEHNR and CDR2 FQNEAQ (reference sequence). CDR3 length equals 13 residues. With 10 bases removed from V and 5 bases from J, the gap between germline ends came to 17 bases. CDR3: CATEKRGMETQYF. The CDR3 region has the DNA TGTGCCACCGAAAAACGGGGGATGGAGACCCAGTACTTC.

V usage is TRBV5-1 and J usage is TRBJ1-1, with a tentative D call TRBD1 (5 bases). The CDR3 length is 14 residues. Germline V gene sequence: CDR1 SGHRS, CDR2 YFSETQ. Trimming shortened V by 3 bases and J by 0 bases, and 9 bases separated the two germline ends. CDR3: CASSWVGLNTEAFF. The CDR3 DNA reads as TGCGCCAGCAGCTGGGTGGGGCTGAACACTGAAGCTTTCTTT.

This clonotype was counted at least ten times. This rearrangement joins TRBV20-1 to TRBJ1-2; TRBD1 is a possible D gene (5 bases). CDR1 and CDR2 (germline): DFQATT, SNEGSKA (reference sequence). CDR3 length: 12 residues. Trimming cost V 3 bases and J 10 bases, with 15 bases left between them. The CDR3: CSASRELMDYTF. The CDR3 DNA is TGCAGTGCTAGCAGGGAATTGATGGACTACACCTTC.

This clonotype was picked up a small number of times. The chain couples TRBV6-2 or TRBV6-3 to TRBJ2-3; 9 bases align to TRBD1. Looked up from germline, CDR1 is MNHEY and CDR2 is SVGEGT. This CDR3 contains 14 residues. The ends lost 6 bases at V and 4 bases at J; junction bases unmatched: 5. The CDR3 sequence: CASRWTGAADTQYF. CDR3 DNA sequence: TGTGCCAGCAGATGGACAGGGGCGGCAGATACGCAGTATTTT.

This clonotype was observed at least ten times. The V and J genes are TRBV5-1 and TRBJ2-3; TRBD2 is a possible D gene (5 bases). Trimming stripped 5 bases from V and 2 bases from J, with 9 bases between. This CDR3 has 13 amino acids. Per the germline V gene, CDR1 is SGHRS and CDR2 is YFSETQ. CDR3 loop: CASRVDFTDTQYF. For the CDR3, the DNA is TGCGCCAGCAGAGTGGACTTCACAGATACGCAGTATTTT.

V usage is TRBV29-1 and J usage is TRBJ1-1, with TRBD1 identical over 8 bases. Germline assignment: CDR1 SQVTM and CDR2 ANQGSEA. The CDR3 is made up of 15 amino acids. V trimming: 4 bases; J trimming: 1 base; junction bases outside the gene matches: 8. The CDR3 coding sequence is TGCAGCGTTGGACGACCCGGGACAGGGAACACTGAAGCTTTCTTT. The encoded protein is CSVGRPGTGNTEAFF.

The chain recombines TRBV20-1 with TRBJ2-2; weak D call: TRBD1 (5 bases). This CDR3 is built from 16 residues. The V end was cut by 5 bases, the J end by 4 bases, with 20 bases between. The germline V gene has CDR1 DFQATT and CDR2 SNEGSKA (reference sequence). DNA of the CDR3: TGCAGTGCTGCACAACAGGCGAACCAAGGCACCGGGGAGCTGTTTTTT. Translated, it gives CSAAQQANQGTGELFF.

The chain is built from TRBV5-1 and TRBJ1-2; 7 bases fit TRBD1. The CDR3 is made up of 16 amino acids. Germline CDR1 is SGHRS and CDR2 is YFSETQ. V was pared by 2 bases and J by 4 bases, with 11 bases of the junction left unmatched. The CDR3 nucleotides read TGCGCCAGCAGCTTAAACACAGGGGATTCACCCTATGGCTACACCTTC. Its protein product is CASSLNTGDSPYGYTF.

This clonotype was seen more than once but under ten times. The chain links TRBV20-1 to TRBJ2-1; D is perhaps TRBD2 (6 bases). Per the germline V gene, CDR1 is DFQATT and CDR2 is SNEGSKA (reference sequence). The CDR3 sequence is 16 residues long. The V and J ends lost 1 base and 5 bases respectively, with 18 bases between them. The CDR3 sequence is CSARVSANGTDNEQFF. The CDR3 nucleotides are TGCAGTGCTAGAGTTTCCGCCAACGGGACTGACAATGAGCAGTTCTTC.

Concerning this clonotype itself: Possible read error: a much larger clone is one base away. V is TRBV4-1 and J is TRBJ1-2; D may be TRBD1 (5 bases). Germline V gene lookup returns CDR1 MGHRA and CDR2 YSYEKL. The CDR3 sequence is 17 residues long. The germline V and J ends were trimmed by 1 base and 1 base, with 16 bases remaining between them. CDR3 residues: CASSQGMWTQLNYGYTF. The CDR3, as DNA: TGCGCCAGCAGCCAAGGAATGTGGACACAACTTAACTATGGCTACACCTTC.

This sequence joins TRBV5-1 and TRBJ2-1; 11 positions agree with TRBD2. CDR1 and CDR2 from the germline V gene are SGHRS and YFSETQ. V lost 5 bases to trimming and J lost 7 bases; unmatched junction nucleotides: 8. The CDR3 runs 15 residues. The CDR3 DNA reads as TGCGCCAGCAGTTATAGCGGGAGGGCGGGAAATGAGCAGTTCTTC. Amino acids: CASSYSGRAGNEQFF.

CDR3 nucleotide sequence: TGTGCCAGCAGTGAGCCGGCAGGGTCCGCCGGGGAGCTGTTTTTT. The encoded protein is CASSEPAGSAGELFF. This chain joins TRBV2 and TRBJ2-2; D is possibly TRBD1 (5 bases). The V end lost 3 bases, the J end lost 6 bases, and 14 bases lay between the germline ends. The CDR3 loop spans 15 amino acids. Per the germline V gene, CDR1 is SNHLY and CDR2 is FYNNEI.

This clonotype was observed a few times. J is TRBJ1-1 and V is TRBV6-6; TRBD1 matches at 8 bases. Germline CDR1 and CDR2: MNHNY and SVGAGI (reference sequence). CDR3 length equals 17 residues. V dropped 5 bases and J dropped 4; count of bases not matched to a gene: 15. DNA of the CDR3: TGTGCCAGCAGTCTCACGGCGGGGACAGGCTTGGGCACTGAAGCTTTCTTT. It codes for CASSLTAGTGLGTEAFF.

This clonotype was recorded many times. This rearrangement joins TRBV12-3 or TRBV12-4 to TRBJ2-5; D gene ambiguous. V gave up 2 bases and J gave up 2 bases, with 6 bases separating them. The CDR3 totals 13 residues. In DNA, the CDR3 is TGTGCCAGCAGTTTATCTCATCAAGAGACCCAGTACTTC. Its protein is CASSLSHQETQYF.

This clonotype was found many times. This chain links TRBV7-2 with TRBJ2-1; tentative D call: TRBD1 (5 bases). CDR3 length equals 16 residues. The V end was cut by 3 bases, the J end by 7 bases, with 19 bases between. The germline gives CDR1 SGHTA, CDR2 FQGNSA. The CDR3 DNA reads TGTGCCAGCAGCTTCCAGGGTTTAAGGGTGTTGAATGAGCAGTTCTTC. This codes for CASSFQGLRVLNEQFF.

The chain carries TRBV6-6 and TRBJ2-3, with 7 bases that match TRBD2. Unmatched junction bases numbered 5, after V lost 8 bases and J lost 6 bases. The CDR3 totals 12 residues. Germline V CDR1 and CDR2: MNHNY, SVGAGI (reference sequence). CDR3 nucleotide sequence: TGTGCCAGCGGGACCGGGGGGGATACGCAGTATTTT. It specifies CASGTGGDTQYF.

The chain combines TRBV6-5 with TRBJ2-7, with TRBD1 identical over 7 bases. The CDR3 covers 14 residues. J gave up 0 bases and V 9 bases, and 8 bases lay outside the gene matches. Per the germline V gene, CDR1 is MNHEY and CDR2 is SVGAGI. This CDR3 is CASRLGTVSYEQYF. CDR3 DNA sequence: TGTGCCAGTAGACTCGGGACAGTCTCCTACGAGCAGTACTTC.

A word on this clonotype: At one end the junction does not follow the germline gene, possibly because of a read error. The rearrangement joins TRBV7-7 to TRBJ2-4; D gene uncertain. TRBJ2-5 explains the end of the DNA better; the J call may be wrong. Per germline, CDR1 SSHAT and CDR2 FNYEAQ (reference sequence). The CDR3 consists of 15 residues. The CDR3 here is CASSSGRSSQETQYF. DNA for the CDR3: TGTGCTAGCAGCTCCGGACGGAGTTCACAGGAGACCCAGTACTTC.

This clonotype was counted only a few times. The V and J genes are TRBV12-3 or TRBV12-4 and TRBJ1-2; tentatively, D is TRBD1 (5 bases). This CDR3 comprises 14 residues. Trimming removed 2 bases at V and 6 bases at J, with 13 bases between. For the CDR3, the DNA is TGTGCCAGCAGTTTACGCAGGGCAATAAATGGCTACACCTTC. Translating it yields CASSLRRAINGYTF.

This clonotype was seen repeatedly, ten times or more. This sequence joins TRBV3-1 and TRBJ2-7; a weak D match, TRBD2 (5 bases). CDR3 length: 12 residues. Between the trimmed V and J ends, which lost 3 bases and 4 bases, there was a span of 7 bases. Germline CDR1 is LGHDT and CDR2 is YNNKEL (reference sequence). CDR3 protein: CASSHGSYEQYF. Here the CDR3 DNA reads TGTGCCAGCAGCCATGGGAGTTACGAGCAGTACTTC.

This clonotype was counted at least ten times. The V gene is TRBV12-3 or TRBV12-4, the J gene TRBJ1-2; tentative D call: TRBD1 (5 bases). Trimming left V 6 bases short and J 6 bases short, with 14 bases between. This CDR3 comprises 13 residues. Here the CDR3 DNA reads TGTGCCAGCAGCCCTGAGCGGGGCCATGGCTACACCTTC. Its translation: CASSPERGHGYTF.

With respect to this clonotype: A junction boundary mismatches the germline segment, possibly from a read error. The gene calls are TRBV2 and TRBJ2-3, with 7 bases matching TRBD2. CDR1 is SNHLY, CDR2 FYNNEI, per germline. This CDR3 is built from 15 residues. The CDR3 DNA reads as TGCGCCAGCAGTGATTCGGGACTAAACACAGATACGCAGTATTTT. Its protein product is CASSDSGLNTDTQYF.

This clonotype was seen at least ten times. The rearrangement uses TRBV25-1 and TRBJ2-7; 9 nucleotides line up with TRBD1. The germline gives CDR1 MGHDK, CDR2 SYGVNS. This CDR3 contains 13 residues. Trimming at V came to 7 bases and at J to 1 base, leaving 2 bases not matched to a gene. The CDR3 nucleotides are TGTGCCAGCATGGGACAGGGATCCTACGAGCAGTACTTC. It is translated as CASMGQGSYEQYF.